These T cell receptor beta chains were read from a single sample in a study of Ad26.COV2.S vaccination and SARS-CoV-2 variants. Assay: immunoSEQ multiplex PCR; the TCRdb copy retains only in-frame clones and omits some. Of approximately 300,000 clones detected, around 85% appear once; the ten largest clones hold around 2%. The material sequenced was peripheral blood, taken in a trial of Ad26.COV2.S vaccine versus placebo. These receptors came from a person between 18 and 65 years old who received the Ad26.COV2.S COVID-19 vaccine or a placebo. Each CDR3 is given with its conserved first and last residue.

j_call v_call cdr3_aa
TRBJ2-1 TRBV10-3 CAISPPTGGLDNEQFF
TRBJ1-2 TRBV11-2 CASSSNRGQNYGYTF
TRBJ1-2 TRBV27 CASSPILQGVAYGYTF
TRBJ2-1 TRBV28 CASSSPARVRNEQFF
TRBJ2-5 TRBV7-2 CASSLFSGGPLATQYF
TRBJ2-7 TRBV2 CASSGQLSSYEQYF
TRBJ1-1 TRBV5-1 CASSLARGQKNTEAFF
TRBJ1-2 TRBV28 CASSSLGGGYYGYTF
TRBJ1-2 TRBV6-5 CASRRVGAGKDGYTF
TRBJ1-2 TRBV5-8 CASSFFAGYTF
TRBJ2-2 TRBV6-4 CASSDQGANGELFF
TRBJ1-2 TRBV2 CASSSDRVIPGYTF
TRBJ1-3 TRBV18 CASSPSTGTAGNTIYF
TRBJ1-6 TRBV28 CASSVTGSNSPLHF
TRBJ1-1 TRBV7-8 CASSLGMTGSNTEAFF
TRBJ1-1 TRBV11-2 CASSSEGRWGTEAFF
TRBJ2-5 TRBV4-2 CASSQDPRWRGETQYF
TRBJ1-6 TRBV3-1/TRBV3-2 CASSQDPGQASNSPLHF
TRBJ1-3 TRBV5-1 CASSRETGSGGNTIYF
TRBJ2-2 TRBV10-3 CAISLNTGELFF
TRBJ2-7 TRBV25-1 CASSERWGTYEQYF
TRBJ2-3 TRBV5-1 CASSLVTSGGADTQYF
TRBJ2-7 TRBV6-5 CASSSRGGADQQYF
TRBJ2-1 TRBV5-6 CASSLDQADYNEQFF
TRBJ1-3 TRBV6-5 CASSYIFGGGNTIYF
TRBJ2-7 TRBV6-5 CASTIGAGSSYEQYF
TRBJ1-3 TRBV2 CASREATGSGNTIYF
TRBJ1-4 TRBV5-5 CASSLGGFTEKLFF
TRBJ2-2 TRBV27 CASSLLGTGGPGELFF
TRBJ2-5 TRBV11-3 CASSPGAATQETQYF